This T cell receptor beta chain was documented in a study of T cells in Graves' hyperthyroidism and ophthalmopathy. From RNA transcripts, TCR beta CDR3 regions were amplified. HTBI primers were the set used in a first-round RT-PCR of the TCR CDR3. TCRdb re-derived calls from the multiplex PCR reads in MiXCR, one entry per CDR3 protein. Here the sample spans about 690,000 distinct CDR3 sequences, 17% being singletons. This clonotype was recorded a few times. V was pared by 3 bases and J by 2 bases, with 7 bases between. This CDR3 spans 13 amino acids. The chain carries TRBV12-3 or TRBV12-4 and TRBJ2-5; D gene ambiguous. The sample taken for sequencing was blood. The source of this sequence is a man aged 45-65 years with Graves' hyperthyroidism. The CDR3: CASSLFVQETQYF. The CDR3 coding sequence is TGTGCCAGCAGTTTGTTTGTTCAAGAGACCCAGTACTTC.